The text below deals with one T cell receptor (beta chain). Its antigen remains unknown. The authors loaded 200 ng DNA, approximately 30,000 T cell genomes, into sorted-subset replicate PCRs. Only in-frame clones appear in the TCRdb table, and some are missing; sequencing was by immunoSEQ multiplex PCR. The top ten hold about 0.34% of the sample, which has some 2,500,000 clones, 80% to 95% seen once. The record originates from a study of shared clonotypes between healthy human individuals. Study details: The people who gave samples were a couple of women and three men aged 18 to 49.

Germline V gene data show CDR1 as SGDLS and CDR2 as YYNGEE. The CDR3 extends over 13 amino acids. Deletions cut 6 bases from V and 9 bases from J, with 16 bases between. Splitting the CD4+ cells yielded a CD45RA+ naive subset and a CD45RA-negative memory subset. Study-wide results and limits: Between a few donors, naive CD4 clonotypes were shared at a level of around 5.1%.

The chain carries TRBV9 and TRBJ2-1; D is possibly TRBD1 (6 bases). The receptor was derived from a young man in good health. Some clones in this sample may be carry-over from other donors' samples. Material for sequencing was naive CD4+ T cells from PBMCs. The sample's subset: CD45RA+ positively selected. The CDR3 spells CASTPGALGEQFF. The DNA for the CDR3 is TGTGCCAGCACCCCAGGGGCCCTCGGTGAGCAGTTCTTC. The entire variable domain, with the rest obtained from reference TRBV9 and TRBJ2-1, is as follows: DSGVTQTPKHLITATGQRVTLRCSPRSGDLSVYWYQQSLDQGLQFLIQYYNGEERAKGNILERFSAQQFPDLHSELNLSSLELGDSALYFCASTPGALGEQFFGPGTRLTVL.